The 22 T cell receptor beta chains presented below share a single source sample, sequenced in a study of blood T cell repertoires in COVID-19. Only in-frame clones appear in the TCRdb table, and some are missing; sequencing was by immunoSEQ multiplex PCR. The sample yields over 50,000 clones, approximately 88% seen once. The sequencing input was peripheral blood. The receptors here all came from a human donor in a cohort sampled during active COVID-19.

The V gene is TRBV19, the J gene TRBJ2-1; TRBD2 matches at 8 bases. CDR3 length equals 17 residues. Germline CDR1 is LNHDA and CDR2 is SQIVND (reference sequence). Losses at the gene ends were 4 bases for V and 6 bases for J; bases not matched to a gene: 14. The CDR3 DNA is TGTGCCAGTAGTACGGGGTCGCGGGGGGCCCCGGGCAATGAGCAGTTCTTC. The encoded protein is CASSTGSRGAPGNEQFF. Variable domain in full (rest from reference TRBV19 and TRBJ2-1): DGGITQSPKYLFRKEGQNVTLSCEQNLNHDAMYWYRQDPGQGLRLIYYSQIVNDFQKGDIAEGYSVSREKKESFPLTVTSAQKNPTAFYLCASSTGSRGAPGNEQFFGPGTRLTVL.

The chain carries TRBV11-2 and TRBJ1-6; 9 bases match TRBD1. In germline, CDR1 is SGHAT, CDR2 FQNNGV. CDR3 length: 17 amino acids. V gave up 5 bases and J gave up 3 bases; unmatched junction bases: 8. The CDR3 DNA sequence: TGTGCCAGCAGCGAGTCAGGGGGACAGGGCTATAATTCACCCCTCCACTTT. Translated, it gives CASSESGGQGYNSPLHF. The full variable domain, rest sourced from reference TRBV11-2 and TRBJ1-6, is EAGVAQSPRYKIIEKRQSVAFWCNPISGHATLYWYQQILGQGPKLLIQFQNNGVVDDSQLPKDRFSAERLKGVDSTLKIQPAKLEDSAVYLCASSESGGQGYNSPLHFGNGTRLTVT.

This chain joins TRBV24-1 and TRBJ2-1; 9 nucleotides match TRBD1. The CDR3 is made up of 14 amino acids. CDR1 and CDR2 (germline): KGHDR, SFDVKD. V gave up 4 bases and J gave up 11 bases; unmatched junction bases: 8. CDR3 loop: CATSEPPDRGKQFF. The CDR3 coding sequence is TGTGCCACCAGTGAACCACCGGACAGGGGAAAGCAGTTCTTC.

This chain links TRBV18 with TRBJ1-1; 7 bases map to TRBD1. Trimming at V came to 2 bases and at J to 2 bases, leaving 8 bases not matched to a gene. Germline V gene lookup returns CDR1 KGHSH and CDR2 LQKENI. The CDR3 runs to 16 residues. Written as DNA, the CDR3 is TGTGCCAGCTCACCATACAGGGGCAAGACTAACACTGAAGCTTTCTTT. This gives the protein CASSPYRGKTNTEAFF.

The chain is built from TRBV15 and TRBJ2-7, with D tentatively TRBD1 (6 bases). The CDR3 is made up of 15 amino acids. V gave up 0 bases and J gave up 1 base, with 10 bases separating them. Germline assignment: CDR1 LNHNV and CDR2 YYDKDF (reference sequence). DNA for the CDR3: TGTGCCACCAGCAGAGAAGTAGGACAGTCCTACGAGCAGTACTTC. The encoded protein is CATSREVGQSYEQYF.

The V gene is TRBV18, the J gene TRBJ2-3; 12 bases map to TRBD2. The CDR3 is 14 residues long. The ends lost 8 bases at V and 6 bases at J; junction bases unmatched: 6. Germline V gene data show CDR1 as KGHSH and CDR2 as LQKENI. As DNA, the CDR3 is TGTGCCAGCGTGACTAGCGGGAGTACCGATACGCAGTATTTT. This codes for CASVTSGSTDTQYF.

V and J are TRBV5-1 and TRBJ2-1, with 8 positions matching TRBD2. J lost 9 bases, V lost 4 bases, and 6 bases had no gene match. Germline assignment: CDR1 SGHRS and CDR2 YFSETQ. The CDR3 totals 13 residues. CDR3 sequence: CASSKLADAEQFF. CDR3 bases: TGCGCCAGCAGCAAACTAGCGGACGCTGAGCAGTTCTTC.

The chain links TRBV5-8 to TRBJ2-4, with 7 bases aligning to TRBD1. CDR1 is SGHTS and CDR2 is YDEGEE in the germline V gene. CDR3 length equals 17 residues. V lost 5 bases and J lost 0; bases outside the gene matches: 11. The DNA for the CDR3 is TGTGCCAGCAGAAGCCTTACAGGGGACCTAGCCAAAAACATTCAGTACTTC. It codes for CASRSLTGDLAKNIQYF.

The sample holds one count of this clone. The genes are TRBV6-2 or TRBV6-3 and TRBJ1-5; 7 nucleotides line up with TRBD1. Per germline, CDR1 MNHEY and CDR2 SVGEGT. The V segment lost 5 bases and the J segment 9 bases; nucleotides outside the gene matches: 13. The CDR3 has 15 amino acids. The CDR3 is CASSQLRQGSAPQHF. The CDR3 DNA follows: TGTGCCAGCAGTCAGCTTCGACAGGGATCGGCGCCCCAGCATTTT.

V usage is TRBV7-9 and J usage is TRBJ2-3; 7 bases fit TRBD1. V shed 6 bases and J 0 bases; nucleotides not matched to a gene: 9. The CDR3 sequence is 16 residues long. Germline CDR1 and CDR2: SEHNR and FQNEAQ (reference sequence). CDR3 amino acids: CASRRQGSFSTDTQYF. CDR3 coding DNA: TGTGCCAGCAGGCGACAGGGAAGCTTTAGCACAGATACGCAGTATTTT.

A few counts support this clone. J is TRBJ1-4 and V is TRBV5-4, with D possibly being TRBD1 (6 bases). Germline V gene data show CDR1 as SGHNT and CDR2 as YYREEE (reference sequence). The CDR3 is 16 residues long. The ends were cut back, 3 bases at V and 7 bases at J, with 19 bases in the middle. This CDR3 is CASSSLGGASGEKLFF. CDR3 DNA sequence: TGTGCCAGCAGCTCCCTGGGGGGGGCCTCGGGTGAAAAACTGTTTTTT.

The CDR3 coding sequence is TGTGCCAGCAGCTACCTAGCGGGGGGGACCTACGAGCAGTACTTC. Its translation is CASSYLAGGTYEQYF. The chain combines TRBV11-2 with TRBJ2-7; TRBD2 matches at 12 bases. Germline V gene sequence: CDR1 SGHAT, CDR2 FQNNGV. V was pared by 4 bases and J by 2 bases, with 3 bases of the junction left unmatched. The CDR3 is 15 amino acids.

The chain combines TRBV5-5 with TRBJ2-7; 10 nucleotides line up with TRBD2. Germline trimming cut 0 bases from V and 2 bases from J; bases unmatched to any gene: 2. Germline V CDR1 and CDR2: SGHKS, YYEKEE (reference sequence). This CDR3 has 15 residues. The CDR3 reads CASSLASGSTYEQYF. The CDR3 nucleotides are TGTGCCAGCAGCTTGGCTAGCGGGAGTACCTACGAGCAGTACTTC.

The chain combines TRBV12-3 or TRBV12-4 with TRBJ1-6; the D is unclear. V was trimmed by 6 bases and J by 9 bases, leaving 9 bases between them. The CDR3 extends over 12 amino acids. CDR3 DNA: TGTGCCAGCAGCTTTAGAGGTTCACCCCTCCACTTT. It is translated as CASSFRGSPLHF.

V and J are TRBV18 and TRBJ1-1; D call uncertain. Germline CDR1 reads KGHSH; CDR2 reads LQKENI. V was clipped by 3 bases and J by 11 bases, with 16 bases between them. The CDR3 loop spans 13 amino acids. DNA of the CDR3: TGTGCCAGCTCACCCGGTGAGGCCGCCGGTGCTTTCTTT. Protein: CASSPGEAAGAFF.

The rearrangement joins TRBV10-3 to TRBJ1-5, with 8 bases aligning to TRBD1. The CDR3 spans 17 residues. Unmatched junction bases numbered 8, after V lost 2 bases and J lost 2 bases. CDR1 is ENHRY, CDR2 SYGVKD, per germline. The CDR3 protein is CAISERQGSTGNQPQHF. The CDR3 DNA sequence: TGTGCCATCAGTGAGCGACAGGGGAGCACAGGCAATCAGCCCCAGCATTTT.

The CDR3 loop reads CASSPPGVNIQYF. The DNA of the CDR3 is TGTGCCAGCTCACCACCCGGGGTGAACATTCAGTACTTC. The rearrangement links TRBV18 to TRBJ2-4; D possibly corresponds to TRBD2 (5 bases). V was shortened by 0 bases and J by 7 bases, with 7 bases between the two germline ends. Germline CDR1 and CDR2: KGHSH and LQKENI. This CDR3 comprises 13 residues.

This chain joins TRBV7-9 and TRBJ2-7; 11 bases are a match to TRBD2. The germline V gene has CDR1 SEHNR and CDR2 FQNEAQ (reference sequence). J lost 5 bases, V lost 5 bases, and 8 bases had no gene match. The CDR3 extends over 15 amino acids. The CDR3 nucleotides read TGTGCCAGCAGCCTTGGTAGCGGGAGGGCGAACGAGCAGTACTTC. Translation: CASSLGSGRANEQYF.

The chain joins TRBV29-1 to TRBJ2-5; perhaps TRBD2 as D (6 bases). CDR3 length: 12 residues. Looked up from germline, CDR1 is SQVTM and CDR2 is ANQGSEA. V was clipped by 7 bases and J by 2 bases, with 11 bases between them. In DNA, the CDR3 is TGCAGCGCGAAACGGGGGCAAGAGACCCAGTACTTC. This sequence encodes CSAKRGQETQYF.

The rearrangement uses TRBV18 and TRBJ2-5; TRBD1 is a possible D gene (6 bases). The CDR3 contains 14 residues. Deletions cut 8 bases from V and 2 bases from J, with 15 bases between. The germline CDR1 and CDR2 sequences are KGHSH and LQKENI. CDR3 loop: CASTDRSPQETQYF. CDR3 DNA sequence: TGTGCCAGCACCGACAGGTCCCCACAAGAGACCCAGTACTTC. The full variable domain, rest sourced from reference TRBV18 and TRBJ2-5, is NAGVMQNPRHLVRRRGQEARLRCSPMKGHSHVYWYRQLPEEGLKFMVYLQKENIIDESGMPKERFSAEFPKEGPSILRIQQVVRGDSAAYFCASTDRSPQETQYFGPGTRLLVL.

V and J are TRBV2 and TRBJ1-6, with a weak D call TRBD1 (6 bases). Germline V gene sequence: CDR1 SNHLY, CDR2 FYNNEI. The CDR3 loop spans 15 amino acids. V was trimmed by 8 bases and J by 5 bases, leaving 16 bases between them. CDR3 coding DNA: TGTGCCAGCCTCCGGGGGGGGACAAATAATTCACCCCTCCACTTT. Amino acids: CASLRGGTNNSPLHF.

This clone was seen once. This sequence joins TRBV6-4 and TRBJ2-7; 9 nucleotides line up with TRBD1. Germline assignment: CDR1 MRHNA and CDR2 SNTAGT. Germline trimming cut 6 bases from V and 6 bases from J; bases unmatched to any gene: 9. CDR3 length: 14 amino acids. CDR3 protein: CASRKGQGVGEQYF. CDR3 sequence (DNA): TGTGCCAGCAGAAAGGGACAGGGAGTGGGCGAGCAGTACTTC.